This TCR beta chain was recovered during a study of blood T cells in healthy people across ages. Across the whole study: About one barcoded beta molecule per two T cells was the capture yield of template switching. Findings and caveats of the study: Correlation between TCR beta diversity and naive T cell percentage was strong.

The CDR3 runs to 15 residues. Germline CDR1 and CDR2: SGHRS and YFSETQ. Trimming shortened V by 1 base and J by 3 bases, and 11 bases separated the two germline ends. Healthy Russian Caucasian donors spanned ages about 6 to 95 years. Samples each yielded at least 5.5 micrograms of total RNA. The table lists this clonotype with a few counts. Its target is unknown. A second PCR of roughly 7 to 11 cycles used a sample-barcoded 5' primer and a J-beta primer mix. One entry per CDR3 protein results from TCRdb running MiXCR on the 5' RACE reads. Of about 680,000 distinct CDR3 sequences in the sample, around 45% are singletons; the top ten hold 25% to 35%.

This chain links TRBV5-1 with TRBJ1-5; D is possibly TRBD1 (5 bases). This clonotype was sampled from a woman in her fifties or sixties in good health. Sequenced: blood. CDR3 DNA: TGCGCCAGCAGCTTGAGCGACAGCCCCAATCAGCCCCAGCATTTT. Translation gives CASSLSDSPNQPQHF.